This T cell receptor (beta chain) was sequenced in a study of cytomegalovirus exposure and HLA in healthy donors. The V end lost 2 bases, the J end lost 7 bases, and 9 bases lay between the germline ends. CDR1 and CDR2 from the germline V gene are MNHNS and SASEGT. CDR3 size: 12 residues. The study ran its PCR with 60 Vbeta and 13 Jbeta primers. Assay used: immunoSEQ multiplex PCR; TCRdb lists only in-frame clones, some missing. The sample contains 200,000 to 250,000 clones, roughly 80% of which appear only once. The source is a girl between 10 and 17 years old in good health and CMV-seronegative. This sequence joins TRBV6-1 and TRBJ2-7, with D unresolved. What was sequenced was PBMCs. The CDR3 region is CASSEFHREQYF. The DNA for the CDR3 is TGTGCCAGCAGTGAATTTCACCGGGAGCAGTACTTC.